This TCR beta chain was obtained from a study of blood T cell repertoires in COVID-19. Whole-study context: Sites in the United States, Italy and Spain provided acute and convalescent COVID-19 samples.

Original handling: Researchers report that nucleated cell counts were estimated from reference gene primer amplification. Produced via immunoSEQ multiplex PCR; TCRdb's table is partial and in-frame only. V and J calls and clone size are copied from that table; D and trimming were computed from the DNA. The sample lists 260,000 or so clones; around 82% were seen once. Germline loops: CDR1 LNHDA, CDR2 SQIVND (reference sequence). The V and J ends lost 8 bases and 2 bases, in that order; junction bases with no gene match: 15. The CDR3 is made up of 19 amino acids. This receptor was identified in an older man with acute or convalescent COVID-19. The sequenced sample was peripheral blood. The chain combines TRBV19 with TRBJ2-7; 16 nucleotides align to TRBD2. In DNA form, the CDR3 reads TGTGCCAGTTGGACGGTCTCCGGGACTAGCGGGAGGGGACCCTACGAGCAGTACTTC. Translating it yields CASWTVSGTSGRGPYEQYF.